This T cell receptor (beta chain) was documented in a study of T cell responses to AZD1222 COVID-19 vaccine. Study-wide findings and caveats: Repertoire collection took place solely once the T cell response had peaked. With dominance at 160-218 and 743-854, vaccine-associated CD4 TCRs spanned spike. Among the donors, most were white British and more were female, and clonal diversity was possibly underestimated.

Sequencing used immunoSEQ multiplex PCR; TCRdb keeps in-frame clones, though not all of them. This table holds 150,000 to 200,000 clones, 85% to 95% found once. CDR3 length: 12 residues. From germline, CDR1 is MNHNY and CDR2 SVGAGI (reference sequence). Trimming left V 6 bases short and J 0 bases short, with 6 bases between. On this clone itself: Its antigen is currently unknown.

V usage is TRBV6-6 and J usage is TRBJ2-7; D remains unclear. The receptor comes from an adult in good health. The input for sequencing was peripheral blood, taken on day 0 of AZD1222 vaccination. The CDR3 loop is CASSTFSYEQYF. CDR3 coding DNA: TGTGCCAGCAGCACTTTCTCCTACGAGCAGTACTTC.